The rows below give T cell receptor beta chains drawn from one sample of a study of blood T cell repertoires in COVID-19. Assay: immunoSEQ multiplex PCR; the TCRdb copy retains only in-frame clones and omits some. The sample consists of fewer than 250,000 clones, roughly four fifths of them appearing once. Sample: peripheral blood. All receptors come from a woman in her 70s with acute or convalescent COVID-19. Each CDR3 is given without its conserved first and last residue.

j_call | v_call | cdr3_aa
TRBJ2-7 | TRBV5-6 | ASRVGGRKSYEQY
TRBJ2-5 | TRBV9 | ASSAGGTTQETQY
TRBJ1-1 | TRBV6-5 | ASSWNDRARAF
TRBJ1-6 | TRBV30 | AWSVRDSRDSPLH
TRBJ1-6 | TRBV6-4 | ASSVTGGGNSPLH
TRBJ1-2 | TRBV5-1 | ASSVTGVYGYT
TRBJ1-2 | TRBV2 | ASSDKGYYGYT
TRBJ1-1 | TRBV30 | ACEQGGAKAF
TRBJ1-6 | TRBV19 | ASKLLGTGNSPLH
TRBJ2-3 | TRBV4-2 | ASSQDLGDTQY
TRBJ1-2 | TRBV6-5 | ASSYATEFGYT
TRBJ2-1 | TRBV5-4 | ASSSGLAGGKAYNEQF
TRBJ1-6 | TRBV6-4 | ASSDSWGGNSPLH
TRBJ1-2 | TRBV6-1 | ASSESGHPIYGYT
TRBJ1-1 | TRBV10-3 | AISGQGNTEAF
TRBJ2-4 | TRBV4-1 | ASSQAGAKNIQY
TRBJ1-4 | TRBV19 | ASTDRPIATNEKLF
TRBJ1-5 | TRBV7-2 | ASSYGTGGRSNQPQH
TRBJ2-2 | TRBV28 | ASETQNTGELF
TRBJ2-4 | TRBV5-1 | ASSLSGLNIQY
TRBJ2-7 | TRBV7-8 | ASSLVTGGTYEQY